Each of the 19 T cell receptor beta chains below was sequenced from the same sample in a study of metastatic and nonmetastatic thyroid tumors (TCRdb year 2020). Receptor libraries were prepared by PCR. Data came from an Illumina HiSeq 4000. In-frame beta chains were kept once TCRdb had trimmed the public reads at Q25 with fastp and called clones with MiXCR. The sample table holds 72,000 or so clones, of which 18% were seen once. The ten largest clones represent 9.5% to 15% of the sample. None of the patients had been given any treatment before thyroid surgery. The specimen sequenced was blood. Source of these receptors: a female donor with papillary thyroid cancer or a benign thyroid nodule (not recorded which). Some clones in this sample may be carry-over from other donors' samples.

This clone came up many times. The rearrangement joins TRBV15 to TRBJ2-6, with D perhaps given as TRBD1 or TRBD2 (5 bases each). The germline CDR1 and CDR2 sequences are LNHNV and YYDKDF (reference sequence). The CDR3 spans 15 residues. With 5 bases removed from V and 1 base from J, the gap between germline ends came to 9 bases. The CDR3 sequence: CATSYGTSGANVLTF. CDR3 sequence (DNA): TGTGCCACCAGCTACGGGACGTCTGGGGCCAACGTCCTGACTTTC.

CDR3 sequence: CAIGTGDSNQPQHF. The CDR3 nucleotides read TGTGCCATCGGGACAGGGGATAGTAATCAGCCCCAGCATTTT. The gene calls are TRBV10-3 and TRBJ1-5, with 10 bases aligning to TRBD1. Germline CDR1 and CDR2: ENHRY and SYGVKD. The V segment lost 8 bases and the J segment 4 bases; nucleotides outside the gene matches: 5. CDR3 length: 14 residues.

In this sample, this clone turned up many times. This CDR3 is CASSQESGVNGELFF. CDR3 nucleotide sequence: TGCGCCAGCAGCCAAGAATCCGGGGTTAACGGGGAGCTGTTTTTT. The V call is TRBV4-1, the J call TRBJ2-2; tentatively, D is TRBD2 (5 bases). Deletions cut 0 bases from V and 7 bases from J, with 12 bases between. Germline V CDR1 and CDR2: MGHRA, YSYEKL. The CDR3 runs to 15 residues.

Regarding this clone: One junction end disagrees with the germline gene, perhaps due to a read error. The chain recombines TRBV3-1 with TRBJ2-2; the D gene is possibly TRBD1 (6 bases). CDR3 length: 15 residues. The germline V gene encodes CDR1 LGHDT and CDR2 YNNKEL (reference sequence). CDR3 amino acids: CASSQAYGDTGELFF. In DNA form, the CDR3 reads TGTGCCAGCAGCCAAGCGTACGGGGACACCGGAGAGCTGTTTTTT.

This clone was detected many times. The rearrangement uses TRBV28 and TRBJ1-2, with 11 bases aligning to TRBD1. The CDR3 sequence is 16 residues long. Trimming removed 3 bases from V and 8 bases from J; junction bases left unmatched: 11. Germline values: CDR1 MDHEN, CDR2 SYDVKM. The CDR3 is CASSFTDGQGALGYTF. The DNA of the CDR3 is TGTGCCAGCAGTTTTACCGACGGACAGGGGGCTTTGGGCTACACCTTC.

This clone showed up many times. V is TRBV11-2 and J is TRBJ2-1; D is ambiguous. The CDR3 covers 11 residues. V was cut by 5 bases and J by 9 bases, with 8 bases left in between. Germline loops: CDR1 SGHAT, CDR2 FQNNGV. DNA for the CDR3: TGTGCCAGCAGCCCCGTGCGTGAGCAGTTCTTC. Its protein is CASSPVREQFF.

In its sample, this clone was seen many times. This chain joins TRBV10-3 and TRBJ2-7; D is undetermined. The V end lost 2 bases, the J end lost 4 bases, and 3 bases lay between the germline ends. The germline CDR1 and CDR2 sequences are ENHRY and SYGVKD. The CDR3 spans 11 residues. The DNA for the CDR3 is TGTGCCATCAGTGAGCGGTACGAGCAGTACTTC. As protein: CAISERYEQYF.

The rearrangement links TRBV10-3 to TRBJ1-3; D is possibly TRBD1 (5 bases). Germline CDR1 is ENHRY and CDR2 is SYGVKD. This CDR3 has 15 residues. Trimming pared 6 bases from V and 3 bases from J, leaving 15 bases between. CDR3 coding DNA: TGTGCCATCAGGCAGGACACCAGCTATGGAAACACCATATATTTT. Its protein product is CAIRQDTSYGNTIYF.

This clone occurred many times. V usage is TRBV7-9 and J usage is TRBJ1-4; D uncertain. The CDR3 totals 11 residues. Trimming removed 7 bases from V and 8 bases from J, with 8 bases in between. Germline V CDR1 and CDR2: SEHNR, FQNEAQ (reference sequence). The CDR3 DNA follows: TGTGCCAGCACTGGGATGGAAAAACTGTTTTTT. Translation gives CASTGMEKLFF. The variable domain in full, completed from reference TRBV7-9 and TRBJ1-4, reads DTGVSQNPRHKITKRGQNVTFRCDPISEHNRLYWYRQTLGQGPEFLTYFQNEAQLEKSRLLSDRFSAERPKGSFSTLEIQRTEQGDSAMYLCASTGMEKLFFGSGTQLSVL.

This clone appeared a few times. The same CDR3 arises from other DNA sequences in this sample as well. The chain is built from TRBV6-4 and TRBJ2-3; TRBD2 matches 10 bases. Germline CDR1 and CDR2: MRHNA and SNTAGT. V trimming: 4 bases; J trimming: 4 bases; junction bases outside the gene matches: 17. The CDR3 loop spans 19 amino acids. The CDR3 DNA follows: TGTGCCAGCAGTGCTCGGCTAGCGGGAGTTTTTGAGGATTCAGATACGCAGTATTTT. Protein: CASSARLAGVFEDSDTQYF.

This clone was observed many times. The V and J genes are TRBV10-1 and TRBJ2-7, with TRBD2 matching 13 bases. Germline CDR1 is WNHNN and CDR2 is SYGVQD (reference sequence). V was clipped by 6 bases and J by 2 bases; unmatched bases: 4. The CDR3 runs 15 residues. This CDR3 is CASRQGTSGTYEQYF. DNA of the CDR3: TGCGCCAGCAGGCAGGGGACTAGCGGGACCTACGAGCAGTACTTC.

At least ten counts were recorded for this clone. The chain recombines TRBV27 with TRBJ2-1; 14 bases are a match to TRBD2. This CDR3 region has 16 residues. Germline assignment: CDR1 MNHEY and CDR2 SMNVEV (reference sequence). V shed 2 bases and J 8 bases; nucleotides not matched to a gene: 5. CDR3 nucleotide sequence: TGTGCCAGCAGTTTAACCGGGACTAGCGGGAGATATGAGCAGTTCTTC. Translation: CASSLTGTSGRYEQFF.

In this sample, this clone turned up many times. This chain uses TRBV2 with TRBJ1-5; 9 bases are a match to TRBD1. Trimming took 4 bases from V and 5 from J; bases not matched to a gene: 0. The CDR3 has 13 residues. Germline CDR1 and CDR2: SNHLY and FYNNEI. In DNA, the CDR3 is TGTGCCAGCAGTGGACAGGGGGATCAGCCCCAGCATTTT. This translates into CASSGQGDQPQHF.

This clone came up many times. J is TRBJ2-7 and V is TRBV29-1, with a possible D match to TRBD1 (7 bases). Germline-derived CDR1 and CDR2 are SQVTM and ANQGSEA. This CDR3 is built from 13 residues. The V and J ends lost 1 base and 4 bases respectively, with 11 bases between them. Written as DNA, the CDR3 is TGCAGCGTTGAAGGATCAGGGGGGTACGAGCAGTACTTC. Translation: CSVEGSGGYEQYF.

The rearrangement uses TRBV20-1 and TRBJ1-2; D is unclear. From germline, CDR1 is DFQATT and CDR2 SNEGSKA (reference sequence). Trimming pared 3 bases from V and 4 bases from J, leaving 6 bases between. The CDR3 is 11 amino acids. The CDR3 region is CSASSIYGYTF. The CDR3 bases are TGCAGTGCTAGTAGCATCTATGGCTACACCTTC.

The CDR3 sequence: CASSQETSLTGTGELFF. The CDR3 DNA sequence: TGTGCCAGCTCACAAGAGACTAGTCTGACAGGCACCGGGGAGCTGTTTTTT. The chain recombines TRBV18 with TRBJ2-2; D tentatively reads TRBD1 or TRBD2 (6 bases each). Germline assignment: CDR1 KGHSH and CDR2 LQKENI. V was shortened by 4 bases and J by 4 bases, with 19 bases between the two germline ends. CDR3 length equals 17 residues.

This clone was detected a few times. CDR3 DNA: TGTGCCAGCAGCTTCGGGAGAGGGGGCACAGATACGCAGTATTTT. Translation: CASSFGRGGTDTQYF. The V call is TRBV12-3 or TRBV12-4, the J call TRBJ2-3; D possibly corresponds to TRBD2 (6 bases). The CDR3 runs 15 residues. Between the trimmed V and J ends, which lost 6 bases and 1 base, there was a span of 14 bases.

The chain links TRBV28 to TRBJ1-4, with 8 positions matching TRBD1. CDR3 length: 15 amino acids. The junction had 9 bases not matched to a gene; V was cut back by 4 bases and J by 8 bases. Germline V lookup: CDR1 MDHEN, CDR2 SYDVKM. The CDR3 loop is CASSYSGTGQEKLFF. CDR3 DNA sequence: TGTGCCAGCAGTTACTCCGGGACAGGACAGGAAAAACTGTTTTTT.

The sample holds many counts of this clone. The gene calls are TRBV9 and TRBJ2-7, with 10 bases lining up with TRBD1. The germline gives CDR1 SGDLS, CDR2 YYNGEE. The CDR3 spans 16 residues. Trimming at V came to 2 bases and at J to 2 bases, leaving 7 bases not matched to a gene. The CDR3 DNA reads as TGTGCCAGCAGCGTGGGGGGACAGGGGACCACCTACGAGCAGTACTTC. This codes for CASSVGGQGTTYEQYF.